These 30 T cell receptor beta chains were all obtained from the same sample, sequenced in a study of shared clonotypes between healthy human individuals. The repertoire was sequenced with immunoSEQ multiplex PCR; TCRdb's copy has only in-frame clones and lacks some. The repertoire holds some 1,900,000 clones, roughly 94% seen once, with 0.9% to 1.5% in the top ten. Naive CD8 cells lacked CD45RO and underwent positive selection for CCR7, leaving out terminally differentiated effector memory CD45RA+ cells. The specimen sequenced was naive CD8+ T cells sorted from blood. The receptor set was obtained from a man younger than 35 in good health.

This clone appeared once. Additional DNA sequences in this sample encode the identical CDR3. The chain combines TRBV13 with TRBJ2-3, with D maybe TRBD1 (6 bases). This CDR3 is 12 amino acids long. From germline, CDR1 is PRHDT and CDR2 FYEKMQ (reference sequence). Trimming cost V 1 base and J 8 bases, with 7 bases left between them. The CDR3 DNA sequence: TGTGCCAGCAGCTTAGAAGGGGGTACGCAGTATTTT. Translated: CASSLEGGTQYF.

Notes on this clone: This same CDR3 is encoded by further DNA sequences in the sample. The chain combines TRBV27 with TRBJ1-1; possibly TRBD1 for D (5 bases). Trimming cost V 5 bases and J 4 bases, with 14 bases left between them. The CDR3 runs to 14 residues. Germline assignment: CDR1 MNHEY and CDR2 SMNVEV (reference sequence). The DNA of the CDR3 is TGTGCCAGCAGTCCGGGGACGGGGGGCACTGAAGCTTTCTTT. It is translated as CASSPGTGGTEAFF.

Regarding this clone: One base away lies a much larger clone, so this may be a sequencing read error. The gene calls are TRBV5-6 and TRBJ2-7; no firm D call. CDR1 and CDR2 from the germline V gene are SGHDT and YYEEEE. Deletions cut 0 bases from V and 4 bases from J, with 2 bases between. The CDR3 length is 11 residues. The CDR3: CASSLEYEQYF. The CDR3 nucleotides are TGTGCCAGCAGCTTGGAGTACGAGCAGTACTTC.

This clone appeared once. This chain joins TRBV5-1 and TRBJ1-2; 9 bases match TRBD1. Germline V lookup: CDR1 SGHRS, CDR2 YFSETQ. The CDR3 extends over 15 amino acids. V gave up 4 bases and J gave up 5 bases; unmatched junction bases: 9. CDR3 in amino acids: CASSGPGTGMYGYTF. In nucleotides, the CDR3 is TGCGCCAGCAGCGGCCCCGGGACAGGGATGTATGGCTACACCTTC.

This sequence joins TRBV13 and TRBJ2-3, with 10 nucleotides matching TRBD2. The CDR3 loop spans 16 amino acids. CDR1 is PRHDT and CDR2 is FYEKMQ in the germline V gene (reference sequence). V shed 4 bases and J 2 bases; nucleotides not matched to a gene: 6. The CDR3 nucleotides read TGTGCCAGCAGCTCACATAGCGGGGGGCCCACAGATACGCAGTATTTT. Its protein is CASSSHSGGPTDTQYF.

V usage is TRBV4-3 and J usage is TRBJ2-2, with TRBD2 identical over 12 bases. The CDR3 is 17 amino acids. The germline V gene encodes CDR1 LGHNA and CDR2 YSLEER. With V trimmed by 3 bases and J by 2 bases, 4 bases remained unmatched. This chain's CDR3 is CASSHPGLAGNTGELFF. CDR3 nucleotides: TGCGCCAGCAGCCATCCCGGACTAGCGGGAAACACCGGGGAGCTGTTTTTT.

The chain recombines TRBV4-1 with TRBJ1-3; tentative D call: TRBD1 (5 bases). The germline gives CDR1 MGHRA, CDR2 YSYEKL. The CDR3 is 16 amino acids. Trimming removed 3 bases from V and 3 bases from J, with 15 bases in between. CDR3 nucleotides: TGCGCCAGCAGCCATCATGGGGAGGGGATTGGAAACACCATATATTTT. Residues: CASSHHGEGIGNTIYF.

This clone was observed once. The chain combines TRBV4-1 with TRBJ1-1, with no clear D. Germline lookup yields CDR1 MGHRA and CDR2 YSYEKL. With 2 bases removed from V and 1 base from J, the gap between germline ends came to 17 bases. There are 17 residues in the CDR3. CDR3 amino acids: CASSQFPEGGSNTEAFF. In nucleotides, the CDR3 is TGCGCCAGCAGCCAATTTCCAGAGGGTGGGTCGAACACTGAAGCTTTCTTT.

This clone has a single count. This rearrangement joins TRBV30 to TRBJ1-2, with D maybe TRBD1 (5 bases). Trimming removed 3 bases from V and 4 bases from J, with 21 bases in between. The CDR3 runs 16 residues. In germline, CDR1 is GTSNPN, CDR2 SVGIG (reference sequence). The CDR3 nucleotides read TGTGCCTGGAGCCCCCCTTTAGGAAGGGGCCCCTATGGCTACACCTTC. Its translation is CAWSPPLGRGPYGYTF.

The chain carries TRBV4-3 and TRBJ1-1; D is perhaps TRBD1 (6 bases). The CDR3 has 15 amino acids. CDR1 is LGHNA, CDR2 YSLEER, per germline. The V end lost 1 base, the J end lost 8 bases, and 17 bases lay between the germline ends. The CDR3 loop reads CASSQVTGRIREAFF. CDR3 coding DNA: TGCGCCAGCAGCCAAGTGACAGGCAGAATACGGGAAGCTTTCTTT.

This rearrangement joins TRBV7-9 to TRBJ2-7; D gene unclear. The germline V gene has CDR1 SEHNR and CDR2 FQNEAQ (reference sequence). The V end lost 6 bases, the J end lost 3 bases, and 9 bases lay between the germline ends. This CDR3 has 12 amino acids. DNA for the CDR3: TGTGCCAGCAGTCCGACCCTCTACGAGCAGTACTTC. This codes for CASSPTLYEQYF.

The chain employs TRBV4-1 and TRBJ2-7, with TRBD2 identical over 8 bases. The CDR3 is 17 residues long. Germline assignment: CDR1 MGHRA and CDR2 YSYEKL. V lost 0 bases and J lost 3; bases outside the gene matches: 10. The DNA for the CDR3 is TGCGCCAGCAGCCAAGAGTCGGGGTTAGCGGGACTCTACGAGCAGTACTTC. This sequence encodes CASSQESGLAGLYEQYF.

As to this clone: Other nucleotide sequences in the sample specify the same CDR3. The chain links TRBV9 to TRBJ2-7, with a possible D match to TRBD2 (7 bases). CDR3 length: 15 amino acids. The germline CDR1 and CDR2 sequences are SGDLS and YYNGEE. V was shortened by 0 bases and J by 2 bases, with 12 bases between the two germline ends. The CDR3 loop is CASSVGGGGAYEQYF. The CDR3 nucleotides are TGTGCCAGCAGCGTAGGGGGCGGGGGCGCCTACGAGCAGTACTTC.

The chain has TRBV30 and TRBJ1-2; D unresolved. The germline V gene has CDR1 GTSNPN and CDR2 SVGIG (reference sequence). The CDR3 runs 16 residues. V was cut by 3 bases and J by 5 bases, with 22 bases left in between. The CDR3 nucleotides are TGTGCCTGGAGGGCCGTCAACTCAGGCCTTGGATATGGCTACACCTTC. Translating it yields CAWRAVNSGLGYGYTF.

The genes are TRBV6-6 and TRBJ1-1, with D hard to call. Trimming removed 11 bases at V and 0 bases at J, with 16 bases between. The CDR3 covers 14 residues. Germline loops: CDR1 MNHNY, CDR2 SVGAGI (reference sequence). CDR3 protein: CAASEYSVNTEAFF. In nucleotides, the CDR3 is TGTGCCGCATCGGAATATTCGGTGAACACTGAAGCTTTCTTT.

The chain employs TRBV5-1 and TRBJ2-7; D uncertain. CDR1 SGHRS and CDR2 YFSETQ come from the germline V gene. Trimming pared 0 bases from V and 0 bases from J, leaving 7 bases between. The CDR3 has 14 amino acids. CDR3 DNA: TGCGCCAGCAGCTTGGGTTCGGCCTCCTACGAGCAGTACTTC. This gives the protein CASSLGSASYEQYF.

CDR3 nucleotide sequence: TGTGCCAGCAGTCTAGACACGTCTACTCGTATCTATGGCTACACCTTC. It specifies CASSLDTSTRIYGYTF. V usage is TRBV28 and J usage is TRBJ1-2, with D unresolved. The CDR3 loop spans 16 amino acids. V dropped 5 bases and J dropped 4 bases, with 20 bases sitting between them. Germline V gene lookup returns CDR1 MDHEN and CDR2 SYDVKM.

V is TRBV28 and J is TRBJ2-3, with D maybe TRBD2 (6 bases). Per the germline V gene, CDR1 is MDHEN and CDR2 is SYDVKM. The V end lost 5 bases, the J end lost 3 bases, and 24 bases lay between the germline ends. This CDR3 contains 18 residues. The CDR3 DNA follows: TGTGCCAGCAGTGCCCTTCAGACTAGTTGGGAAGGAACAGATACGCAGTATTTT. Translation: CASSALQTSWEGTDTQYF.

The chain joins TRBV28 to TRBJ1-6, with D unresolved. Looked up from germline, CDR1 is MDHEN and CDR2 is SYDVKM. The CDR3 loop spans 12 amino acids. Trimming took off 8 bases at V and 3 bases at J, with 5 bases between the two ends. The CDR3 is CASGDYNSPLHF. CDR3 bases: TGTGCCAGCGGGGACTATAATTCACCCCTCCACTTT. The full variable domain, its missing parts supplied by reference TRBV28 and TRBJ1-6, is DVKVTQSSRYLVKRTGEKVFLECVQDMDHENMFWYRQDPGLGLRLIYFSYDVKMKEKGDIPEGYSVSREKKERFSLILESASTNQTSMYLCASGDYNSPLHFGNGTRLTVT.

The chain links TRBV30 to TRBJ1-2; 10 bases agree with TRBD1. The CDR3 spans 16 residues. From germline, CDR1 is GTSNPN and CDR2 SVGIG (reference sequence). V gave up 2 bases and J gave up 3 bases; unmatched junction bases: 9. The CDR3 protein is CAWSSGTGDFHYGYTF. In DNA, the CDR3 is TGTGCCTGGAGTTCCGGGACAGGGGATTTCCACTATGGCTACACCTTC.

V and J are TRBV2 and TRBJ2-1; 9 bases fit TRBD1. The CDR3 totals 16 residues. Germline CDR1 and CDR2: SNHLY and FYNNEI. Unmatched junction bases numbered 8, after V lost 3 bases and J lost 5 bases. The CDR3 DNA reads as TGTGCCAGCAGTGACCCCGGGACAGGGAAGAACAATGAGCAGTTCTTC. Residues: CASSDPGTGKNNEQFF.

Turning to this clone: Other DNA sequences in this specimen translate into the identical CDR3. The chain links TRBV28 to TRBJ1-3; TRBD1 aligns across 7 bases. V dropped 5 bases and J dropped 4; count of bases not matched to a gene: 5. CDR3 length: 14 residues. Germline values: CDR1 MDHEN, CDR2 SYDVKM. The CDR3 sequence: CASSPTGAGNTIYF. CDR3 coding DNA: TGTGCCAGCAGTCCTACAGGGGCCGGAAACACCATATATTTT.

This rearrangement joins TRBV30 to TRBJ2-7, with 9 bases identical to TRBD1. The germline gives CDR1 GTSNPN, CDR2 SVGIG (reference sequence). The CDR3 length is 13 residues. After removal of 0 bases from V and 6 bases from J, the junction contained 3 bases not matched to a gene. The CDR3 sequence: CAWSVGTGSEQYF. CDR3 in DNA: TGTGCCTGGAGTGTTGGGACAGGGTCCGAGCAGTACTTC.

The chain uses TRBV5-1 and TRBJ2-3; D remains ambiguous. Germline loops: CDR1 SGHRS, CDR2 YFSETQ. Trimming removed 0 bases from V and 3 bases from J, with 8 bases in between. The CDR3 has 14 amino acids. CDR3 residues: CASSLGDGTDTQYF. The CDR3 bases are TGCGCCAGCAGCTTGGGTGACGGAACAGATACGCAGTATTTT.

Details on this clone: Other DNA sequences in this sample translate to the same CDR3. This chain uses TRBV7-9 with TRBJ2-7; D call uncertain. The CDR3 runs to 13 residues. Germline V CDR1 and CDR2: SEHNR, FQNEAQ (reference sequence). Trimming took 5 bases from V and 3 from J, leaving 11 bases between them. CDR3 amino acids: CASSGGVNYEQYF. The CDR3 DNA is TGTGCCAGCAGCGGTGGGGTGAACTACGAGCAGTACTTC.

This CDR3 reads CASSQDQGAGNEQFF. DNA of the CDR3: TGTGCCAGCAGCCAAGATCAGGGGGCGGGCAATGAGCAGTTCTTC. The chain combines TRBV4-2 with TRBJ2-1; TRBD1 matches 8 bases. The CDR3 is made up of 15 amino acids. Germline loops: CDR1 LGHNA, CDR2 YNFKEQ. Losses at the gene ends were 0 bases for V and 6 bases for J; bases not matched to a gene: 4.

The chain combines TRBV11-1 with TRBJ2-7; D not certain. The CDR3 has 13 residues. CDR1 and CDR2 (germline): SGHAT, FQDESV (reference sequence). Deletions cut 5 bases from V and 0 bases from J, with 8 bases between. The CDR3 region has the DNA TGTGCCAGCAGCCGGACGGTCTCCTACGAGCAGTACTTC. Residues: CASSRTVSYEQYF.

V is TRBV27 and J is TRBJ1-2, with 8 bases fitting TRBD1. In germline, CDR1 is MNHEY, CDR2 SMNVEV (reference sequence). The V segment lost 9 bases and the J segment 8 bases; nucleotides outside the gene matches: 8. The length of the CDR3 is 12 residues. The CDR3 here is CASLDRAGGYTF. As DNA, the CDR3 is TGTGCCAGTTTGGACAGGGCGGGCGGCTACACCTTC.

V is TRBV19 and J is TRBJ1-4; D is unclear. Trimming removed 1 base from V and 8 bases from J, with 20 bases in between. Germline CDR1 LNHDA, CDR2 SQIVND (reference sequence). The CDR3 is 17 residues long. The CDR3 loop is CASSIVGGTILSEKLFF. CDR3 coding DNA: TGTGCCAGTAGTATAGTGGGTGGCACTATCCTTTCGGAAAAACTGTTTTTT.

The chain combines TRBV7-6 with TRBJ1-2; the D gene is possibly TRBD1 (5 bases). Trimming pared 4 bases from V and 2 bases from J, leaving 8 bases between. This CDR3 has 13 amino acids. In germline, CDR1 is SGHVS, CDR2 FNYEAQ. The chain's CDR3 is CASSSGLNYGYTF. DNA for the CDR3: TGTGCCAGCAGCTCAGGGCTGAACTATGGCTACACCTTC.